Sequencing of this TCR beta chain was carried out in a study of shared clonotypes between healthy human individuals. Findings and limits, study-wide: Sorted-subset sequencing was shown by rarefaction to be incomplete despite large depth. A few donors had around 5.5% of their naive CD4 clonotypes in common. What limited the represented genetic and exposure-history diversity was the small number of donors.

Comments on this clone: Its antigen is unidentified.

Samples underwent the assay at deep level. Assay: immunoSEQ multiplex PCR; the TCRdb copy retains only in-frame clones and omits some. Here the sample spans roughly 2,300,000 clones, 92% being singletons. Germline-derived CDR1 and CDR2 are MNHEY and SVGAGI. The CDR3 has 14 amino acids. Trimming removed 6 bases from V and 5 bases from J, with 16 bases in between. This rearrangement joins TRBV6-5 to TRBJ1-1; D is uncertain. This sequence originates from a young man in good health. Some clones in this sample may be carry-over from other donors' samples. What was sequenced was naive CD4+ T cells from PBMCs. Subset here: CD45RA+ positively selected. The DNA of the CDR3 is TGTGCCAGCAGACCTCCTGGGGTTGGGACTGAAGCTTTCTTT. Protein product: CASRPPGVGTEAFF.